This section outlines one T cell receptor beta chain sequence together with its context. Germline V gene sequence: CDR1 SNHLY, CDR2 FYNNEI. This CDR3 is built from 17 residues. Germline trimming cut 4 bases from V and 5 bases from J; bases unmatched to any gene: 13. The data stem from a study of OX40 agonist ivuxolimab in advanced cancers. Here immunoSEQ multiplex PCR was the method, and the copy in TCRdb shows in-frame clones only, minus some. The repertoire holds around 68,000 clones, with roughly 84% as singletons. The starting material was CD4+ or CD8+ T cells sorted from blood, obtained in a trial of the OX40 agonist ivuxolimab. This rearrangement joins TRBV2 to TRBJ2-5, with 10 bases that match TRBD1. This TCR was recovered from an adult with an advanced solid tumor such as melanoma, head and neck, liver or kidney cancer. The CDR3 coding sequence is TGTGCCAGCAGTGTTCCTCCGGGACAGGGGACCGGGGAGACCCAGTACTTC. Translated, it gives CASSVPPGQGTGETQYF.